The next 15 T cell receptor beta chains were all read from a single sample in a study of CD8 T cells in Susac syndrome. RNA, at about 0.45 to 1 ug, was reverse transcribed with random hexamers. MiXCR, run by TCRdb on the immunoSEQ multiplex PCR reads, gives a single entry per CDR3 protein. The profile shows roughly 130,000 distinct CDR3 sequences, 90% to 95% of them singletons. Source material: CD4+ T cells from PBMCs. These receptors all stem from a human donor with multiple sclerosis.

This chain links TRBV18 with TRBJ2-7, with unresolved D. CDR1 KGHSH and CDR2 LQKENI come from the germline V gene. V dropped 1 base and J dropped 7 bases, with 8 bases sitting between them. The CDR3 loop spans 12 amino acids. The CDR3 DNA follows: TGTGCCAGCTCACCACGAGGCGAGGAGCAGTACTTC. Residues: CASSPRGEEQYF.

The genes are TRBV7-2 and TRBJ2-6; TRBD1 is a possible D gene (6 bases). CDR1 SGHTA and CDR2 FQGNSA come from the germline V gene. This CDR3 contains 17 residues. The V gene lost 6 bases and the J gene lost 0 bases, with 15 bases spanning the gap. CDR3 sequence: CASRDRDMNSGANVLTF. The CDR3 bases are TGTGCCAGCAGGGACCGGGACATGAACTCTGGGGCCAACGTCCTGACTTTC.

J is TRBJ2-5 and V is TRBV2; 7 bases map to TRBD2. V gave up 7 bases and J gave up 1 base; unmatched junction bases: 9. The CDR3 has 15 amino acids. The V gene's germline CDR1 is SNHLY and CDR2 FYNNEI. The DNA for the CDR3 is TGTGCCAGCAAGGTGGCAGGGAGGGCCCAAGAGACCCAGTACTTC. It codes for CASKVAGRAQETQYF.

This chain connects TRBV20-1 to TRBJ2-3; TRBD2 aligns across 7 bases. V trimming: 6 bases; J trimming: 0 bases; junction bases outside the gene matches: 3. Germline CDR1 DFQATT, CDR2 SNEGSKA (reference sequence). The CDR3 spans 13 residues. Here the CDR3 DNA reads TGCAGTGCAACTAGCGCTAGCACAGATACGCAGTATTTT. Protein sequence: CSATSASTDTQYF.

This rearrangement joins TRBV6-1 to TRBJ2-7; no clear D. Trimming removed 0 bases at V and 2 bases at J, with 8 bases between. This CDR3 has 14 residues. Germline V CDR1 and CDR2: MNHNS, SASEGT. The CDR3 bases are TGTGCCAGCAGTGAAGCCGACGGCACCTACGAGCAGTACTTC. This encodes CASSEADGTYEQYF.

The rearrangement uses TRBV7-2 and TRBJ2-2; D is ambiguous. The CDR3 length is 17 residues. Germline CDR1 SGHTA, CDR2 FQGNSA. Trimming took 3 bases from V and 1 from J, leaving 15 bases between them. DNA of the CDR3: TGTGCCAGCAGCTTTCGAGTTCTGGTTGGGAACACCGGGGAGCTGTTTTTT. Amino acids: CASSFRVLVGNTGELFF.

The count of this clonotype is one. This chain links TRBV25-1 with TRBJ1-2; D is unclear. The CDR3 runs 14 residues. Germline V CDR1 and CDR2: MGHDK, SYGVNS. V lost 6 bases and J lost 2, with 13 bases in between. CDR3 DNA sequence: TGTGCCAGCAGAGGTCCGGGGTCAAACTATGGCTACACCTTC. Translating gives CASRGPGSNYGYTF.

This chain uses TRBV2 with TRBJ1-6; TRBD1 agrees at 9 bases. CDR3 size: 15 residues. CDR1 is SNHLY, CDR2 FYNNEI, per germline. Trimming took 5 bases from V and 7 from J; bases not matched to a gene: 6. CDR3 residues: CASSSGTGRNSPLHF. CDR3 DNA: TGTGCCAGCAGTTCCGGGACAGGGAGGAATTCACCCCTCCACTTT.

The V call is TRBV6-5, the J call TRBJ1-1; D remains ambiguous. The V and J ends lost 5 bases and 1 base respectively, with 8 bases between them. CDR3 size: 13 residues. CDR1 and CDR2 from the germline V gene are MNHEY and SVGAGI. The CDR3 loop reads CASSEVSNTEAFF. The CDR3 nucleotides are TGTGCCAGCAGTGAAGTCTCGAACACTGAAGCTTTCTTT.

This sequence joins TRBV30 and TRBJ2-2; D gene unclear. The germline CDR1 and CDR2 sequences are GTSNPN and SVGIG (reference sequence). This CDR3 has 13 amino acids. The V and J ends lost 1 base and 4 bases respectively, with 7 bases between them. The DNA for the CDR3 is TGTGCCTGGAGTGGCAGGTCCACCGGGGAGCTGTTTTTT. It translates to CAWSGRSTGELFF.

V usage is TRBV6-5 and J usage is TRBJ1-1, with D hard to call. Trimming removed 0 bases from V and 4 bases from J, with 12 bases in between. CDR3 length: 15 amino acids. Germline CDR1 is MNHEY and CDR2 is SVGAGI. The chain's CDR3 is CASSYSGRFATEAFF. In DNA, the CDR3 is TGTGCCAGCAGTTACTCGGGCAGGTTCGCCACTGAAGCTTTCTTT.

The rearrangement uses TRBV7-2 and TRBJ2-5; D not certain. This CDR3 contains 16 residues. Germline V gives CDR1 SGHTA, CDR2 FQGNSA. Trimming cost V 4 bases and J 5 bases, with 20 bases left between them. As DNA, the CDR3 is TGTGCCAGCAGCTCCCAGCCCAACATTGGCGCGGAGACCCAGTACTTC. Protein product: CASSSQPNIGAETQYF.

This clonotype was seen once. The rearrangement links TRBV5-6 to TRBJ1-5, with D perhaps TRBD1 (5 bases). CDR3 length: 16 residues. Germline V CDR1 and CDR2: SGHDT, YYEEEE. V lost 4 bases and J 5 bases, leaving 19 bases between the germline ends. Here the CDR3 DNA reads TGTGCCAGCAGCGTGTCCCTCGGGGGTTGGGATCAGCCCCAGCATTTT. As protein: CASSVSLGGWDQPQHF.

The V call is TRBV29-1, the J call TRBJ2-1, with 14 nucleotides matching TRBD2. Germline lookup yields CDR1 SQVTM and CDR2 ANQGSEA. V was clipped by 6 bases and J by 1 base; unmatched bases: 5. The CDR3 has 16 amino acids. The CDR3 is CSVAGTSGGSYNEQFF. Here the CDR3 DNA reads TGCAGCGTCGCCGGGACTAGCGGGGGATCCTACAATGAGCAGTTCTTC.

Here the CDR3 DNA reads TGTGCCAGCAGGTTACAGGTGACAAATGAAAAACTGTTTTTT. It codes for CASRLQVTNEKLFF. This chain connects TRBV6-5 to TRBJ1-4; D perhaps matches TRBD1 (5 bases). The CDR3 runs 14 residues. Germline V lookup: CDR1 MNHEY, CDR2 SVGAGI. The ends were cut back, 6 bases at V and 5 bases at J, with 13 bases in the middle.